A selection of T cell receptor beta chains follows, all from one sample in a study of vaccination effects on CD4 cells after COVID-19. Clones were sequenced by immunoSEQ multiplex PCR, and TCRdb holds only the in-frame ones, with some missing. The data show about 68,000 clones, roughly 80% seen once. These TCRs are of unknown antigen specificity. The source was CD4+ T cells from PBMCs cultured with SARS-CoV-2 spike peptides, collected before COVID-19 vaccination. These receptors came from a human donor who received a COVID-19 vaccine. CDR3s include the opening cysteine and the closing phenylalanine or tryptophan. The order of the fields is J gene, clone size, D gene, V gene, CDR3 DNA, CDR3 protein. D genes are given only for firm matches. Size values are once, few and many counts, or a class for expanded clones, and some rows have none.

j_gene: TRBJ1-3; abundance: NA; d_gene: NA; v_gene: TRBV6-1; CDR3nt: TGTGCCAGCAGTGAAGCGCGAGGGCGGAGCTCTGGAAACACCATATATTTT; CDR3aa: CASSEARGRSSGNTIYF
j_gene: TRBJ1-4; abundance: NA; d_gene: NA; v_gene: TRBV5-1; CDR3nt: TGCGCCAGCAGCTTGGGCATTATTTGGGACGGGGGGTCAACTAATGAAAAACTGTTTTTT; CDR3aa: CASSLGIIWDGGSTNEKLFF
j_gene: TRBJ2-2; abundance: few; d_gene: TRBD2; v_gene: TRBV10-1; CDR3nt: TGCGCCAGCAGTAACGGACTAGCGGGGCACACCGGGGAGCTGTTTTTT; CDR3aa: CASSNGLAGHTGELFF
j_gene: TRBJ1-5; abundance: NA; d_gene: NA; v_gene: TRBV9; CDR3nt: TGTGCCAGCAGCGTAGCTTCAGGCGGCAATCAGCCCCAGCATTTT; CDR3aa: CASSVASGGNQPQHF
j_gene: TRBJ2-3; abundance: NA; d_gene: NA; v_gene: TRBV2; CDR3nt: TGTGCCAGTACCGGGGGAGATACGCAGTATTTT; CDR3aa: CASTGGDTQYF
j_gene: TRBJ1-2; abundance: NA; d_gene: TRBD1; v_gene: TRBV19; CDR3nt: TGTGCCAGTAGTTCGACAGGGAAGGTTTGGGGCTACACCTTC; CDR3aa: CASSSTGKVWGYTF
j_gene: TRBJ2-1; abundance: NA; d_gene: NA; v_gene: TRBV7-3; CDR3nt: TGTGCCAGCAGCGAATACAGGGTTCAATATGAGCAGTTCTTC; CDR3aa: CASSEYRVQYEQFF
j_gene: TRBJ2-1; abundance: NA; d_gene: TRBD1; v_gene: TRBV10-3; CDR3nt: TGTGCCACGGGACAGGCCCCCTCCTCCTACAATGAGCAGTTCTTC; CDR3aa: CATGQAPSSYNEQFF
j_gene: TRBJ2-2; abundance: few; d_gene: NA; v_gene: TRBV18; CDR3nt: TGTGCCAGCTCACCCACAATCAACACCGGGGAGCTGTTTTTT; CDR3aa: CASSPTINTGELFF
j_gene: TRBJ2-1; abundance: NA; d_gene: NA; v_gene: TRBV7-3; CDR3nt: TGTGCCAGCAGCCGATCCCCGGTAGACAATGAGCAGTTCTTC; CDR3aa: CASSRSPVDNEQFF